The entry that follows covers one TCR beta chain sequence. Its antigen is still unknown. The data were obtained in a study of cytomegalovirus exposure and HLA in healthy donors. Study-level findings and limits: Many donors shared some public TCRs, even though most TCR sequences were rare. The authors enumerated under 200 TCR beta chains as linked to cytomegalovirus.

The length of the CDR3 is 16 residues. With 0 bases clipped from V and 3 bases from J, the junction kept 4 bases outside the gene matches. Germline V CDR1 and CDR2: LGHNA, YNFKEQ. Method: immunoSEQ multiplex PCR; TCRdb's copy keeps in-frame clones and lacks some. This table holds 57,000 or so clones, 90% to 97% found once. The chain has TRBV4-2 and TRBJ2-7; TRBD1 matches at 11 bases. The receptor was derived from a man between 18 and 29 years old in good health and CMV-seronegative. What was sequenced was PBMCs. The CDR3: CASSQEVGTGGYEQYF. In DNA form, the CDR3 reads TGTGCCAGCAGCCAAGAGGTCGGGACAGGGGGCTACGAGCAGTACTTC.